Listed below are T cell receptor beta chains from one sample, sequenced in a study of blood T cell repertoires in COVID-19. The protocol was immunoSEQ multiplex PCR, while the TCRdb copy is restricted to in-frame clones and leaves out a portion. This sample has a few hundred thousand clones, with more than 75% found just once. Sequenced sample: peripheral blood. The receptors come from a woman in her twenties or thirties who had recovered from COVID-19. Both conserved end residues are part of each CDR3. D genes are given only for firm matches. Expanded clones get a size class; other rows say once, few or many, or leave the size out.

>-|TRBJ1-2|TRBV24-1|TRBD1|15
CATSDPSRDSYGYTF
TGTGCCACCAGTGACCCCTCCCGGGACAGCTATGGCTACACCTTC
>-|TRBJ2-1|TRBV29-1|-|15
CSVEGTGYSYNEQFF
TGCAGCGTTGAGGGAACAGGTTATTCCTACAATGAGCAGTTCTTC
>-|TRBJ2-3|TRBV5-1|-|14
CASSSTRTTDTQYF
TGCGCCAGCAGCTCTACTAGAACGACAGATACGCAGTATTTT
>-|TRBJ1-4|TRBV2|-|12
CASRTVNEKLFF
TGTGCCAGCAGGACAGTTAATGAAAAACTGTTTTTT
>-|TRBJ2-7|TRBV19|-|14
CASSRPDRPYEQYF
TGTGCCAGTAGTAGGCCGGACAGACCCTACGAGCAGTACTTC
>-|TRBJ1-4|TRBV27|TRBD1|14
CASARQGFVEKLFF
TGTGCCAGCGCCAGACAGGGGTTCGTTGAAAAACTGTTTTTT
>-|TRBJ1-2|TRBV14|-|14
CASSPMGGPYGYTF
TGTGCCAGCAGCCCAATGGGGGGGCCCTATGGCTACACCTTC
>few|TRBJ1-1|TRBV6-5|-|14
CASSYRDSNTEAFF
TGTGCCAGCAGTTACAGGGACTCGAACACTGAAGCTTTCTTT
>once|TRBJ1-4|TRBV2|TRBD1|13
CASRYTGGEKLFF
TGTGCCAGCAGATACACAGGGGGTGAAAAACTGTTTTTT
>-|TRBJ1-4|TRBV5-5|-|15
CASSLDFATNEKLFF
TGTGCCAGCAGTCTAGACTTTGCAACTAATGAAAAACTGTTTTTT
>-|TRBJ2-1|TRBV7-9|-|9
CASSSDWLF
TGTGCCAGCAGCTCTGACTGGCTCTTC
>once|TRBJ1-2|TRBV7-2|-|14
CATRMGGSGYGYTF
TGTGCCACCCGAATGGGGGGTTCGGGCTATGGCTACACCTTC
>-|TRBJ1-4|TRBV7-9|-|14
CASSSTGLNEKLFF
TGTGCCAGCAGCTCTACAGGGTTAAATGAAAAACTGTTTTTT
>few|TRBJ2-7|TRBV19|TRBD1|14
CASSIGAGGHEQYF
TGTGCCAGTAGTATCGGGGCAGGGGGTCACGAGCAGTACTTC
>-|TRBJ1-5|TRBV30|TRBD1|14
CAWSVQGIKQPQHF
TGTGCCTGGAGTGTACAGGGGATTAAACAGCCCCAGCATTTT
>once|TRBJ1-5|TRBV28|-|16
CASSISGIPRRQPQHF
TGTGCCAGCAGTATATCCGGGATCCCACGGAGACAGCCCCAGCATTTT
>-|TRBJ2-5|TRBV28|-|10
CASRGETQYF
TGTGCCAGTCGGGGAGAGACCCAGTACTTC
>-|TRBJ2-7|TRBV6-5|-|14
CASSYYGGVYEQYF
TGTGCCAGCAGTTACTATGGCGGAGTCTACGAGCAGTACTTC
>-|TRBJ2-1|TRBV28|TRBD2|19
CASSSRLALRFGSYNEQFF
TGTGCCAGCAGTTCCCGACTAGCCCTTAGGTTCGGCTCCTACAATGAGCAGTTCTTC
>-|TRBJ2-2|TRBV5-1|TRBD1|17
CASSIRTGQTNTGELFF
TGCGCCAGCAGCATTCGTACGGGACAGACGAACACCGGGGAGCTGTTTTTT
>-|TRBJ2-7|TRBV28|-|13
CASSYGKVGEQYF
TGTGCCAGCAGTTACGGGAAGGTGGGAGAGCAGTACTTC
>-|TRBJ2-1|TRBV5-6|-|15
CASSLASGSYNEQFF
TGTGCCAGCAGCTTGGCTTCGGGATCCTACAATGAGCAGTTCTTC
>-|TRBJ1-6|TRBV6-5|TRBD1|16
CASSSRGQGRSSPLHF
TGTGCCAGCAGTTCTCGTGGACAGGGGCGTAGTTCACCCCTCCACTTT
>-|TRBJ2-5|TRBV28|-|13
CASSTKYQETQYF
TGTGCCAGCAGCACAAAGTACCAAGAGACCCAGTACTTC
>once|TRBJ2-5|TRBV4-1|-|17
CASSQATAGTGQETQYF
TGCGCCAGCAGCCAAGCCACGGCGGGGACGGGCCAAGAGACCCAGTACTTC
>-|TRBJ2-7|TRBV6-1|-|15
CASSERGLGTYEQYF
TGTGCCAGCAGTGAAAGGGGACTGGGTACCTACGAGCAGTACTTC
>-|TRBJ2-7|TRBV2|TRBD1|14
CASNEQGTTYEQYF
TGTGCCAGCAACGAACAGGGGACGACCTACGAGCAGTACTTC
>-|TRBJ2-7|TRBV7-8|TRBD2|14
CASSLLAGDYEQYF
TGTGCCAGCAGCTTACTAGCGGGAGACTACGAGCAGTACTTC
>-|TRBJ2-1|TRBV14|TRBD1|15
CASSQETGMYNEQFF
TGTGCCAGCAGCCAAGAGACAGGGATGTACAATGAGCAGTTCTTC
>once|TRBJ1-2|TRBV10-3|TRBD1|15
CAISDWDRYNYGYTF
TGTGCCATCAGTGATTGGGACAGATATAACTATGGCTACACCTTC
>-|TRBJ2-7|TRBV6-6|TRBD2|14
CASRGTSGSYEQYF
TGTGCCAGCAGGGGGACTAGCGGGAGTTACGAGCAGTACTTC
>-|TRBJ2-7|TRBV7-9|-|16
CASSRSGGITSYEQYF
TGTGCCAGCTCTCGATCTGGCGGGATTACGTCGTACGAGCAGTACTTC
>-|TRBJ1-1|TRBV13|-|14
CASSLASVNTEAFF
TGTGCCAGCAGCTTAGCCTCAGTGAACACTGAAGCTTTCTTT
>-|TRBJ1-2|TRBV28|-|13
CASSLSGTASYTF
TGTGCCAGCAGTTTATCAGGTACCGCGAGCTACACCTTC
>once|TRBJ2-1|TRBV7-9|TRBD1|15
CASSYWDRTLNEQFF
TGTGCCAGCAGCTATTGGGACAGGACCCTCAATGAGCAGTTCTTC
>-|TRBJ2-3|TRBV6-5|-|15
CASSYQTTGFVTQYF
TGTGCCAGCAGTTATCAGACTACAGGGTTTGTTACGCAGTATTTT
>-|TRBJ1-5|TRBV6-5|-|14
CASWEGTSNQPQHF
TGTGCCAGCTGGGAGGGGACAAGCAATCAGCCCCAGCATTTT
>-|TRBJ2-3|TRBV27|-|13
CASSLFSGDTQYF
TGTGCCAGCAGTTTATTTTCCGGGGATACGCAGTATTTT
>-|TRBJ2-2|TRBV18|TRBD2|18
CASSPGLAGASNTGELFF
TGTGCCAGCTCACCCGGACTAGCGGGAGCTTCGAACACCGGGGAGCTGTTTTTT
>-|TRBJ1-5|TRBV2|-|15
CASTKEVGDNQPQHF
TGTGCCAGCACTAAAGAGGTCGGTGACAATCAGCCCCAGCATTTT
>-|TRBJ1-2|TRBV13|-|13
CASSKGGDGGYTF
TGTGCCAGCAGCAAAGGGGGGGACGGAGGCTACACCTTC
>-|TRBJ1-3|TRBV27|-|13
CASRGAWENTIYF
TGTGCCAGCAGGGGGGCTTGGGAAAACACCATATATTTT
>-|TRBJ2-7|TRBV6-1|-|14
CASSERVVSYEQYF
TGTGCCAGCAGTGAACGGGTTGTCTCCTACGAGCAGTACTTC
>-|TRBJ1-1|TRBV29-1|TRBD1|15
CSGTALGQGNGEAFF
TGCAGCGGAACGGCACTGGGACAGGGGAATGGGGAAGCTTTCTTT
>-|TRBJ2-3|TRBV4-3|TRBD2|18
CASSARGLAGGGSDTQYF
TGCGCCAGCAGCGCAAGAGGACTAGCGGGAGGGGGGTCGGATACGCAGTATTTT
>-|TRBJ1-1|TRBV27|-|13
CASSPVGGTEAFF
TGTGCCAGCAGTCCCGTAGGGGGCACTGAAGCTTTCTTT
>-|TRBJ2-4|TRBV7-9|TRBD1|17
CASSQGVGVLAKNIQYF
TGTGCCAGCAGCCAGGGGGTCGGAGTATTAGCCAAAAACATTCAGTACTTC
>-|TRBJ1-2|TRBV2|-|13
CASSQDSNYGYTF
TGTGCCAGCAGTCAAGACAGTAACTATGGCTACACCTTC
>-|TRBJ2-7|TRBV11-2|-|16
CASSTTLGLTLGEQYF
TGTGCCAGCAGCACAACCCTGGGACTGACTCTCGGGGAGCAGTACTTC
>-|TRBJ2-7|TRBV7-8|TRBD1|13
CASSLDRGYEQYF
TGTGCCAGCAGCTTAGACAGGGGCTACGAGCAGTACTTC
>-|TRBJ1-1|TRBV2|TRBD1|13
CASRDRSHTEAFF
TGTGCCAGTAGGGACAGGTCCCACACTGAAGCTTTCTTT
>-|TRBJ2-5|TRBV14|-|17
CASSHSLGGPLMETQYF
TGTGCCAGCAGCCATTCCTTGGGCGGGCCGTTGATGGAGACCCAGTACTTC
>-|TRBJ1-4|TRBV3-1/TRBV3-2|-|15
CASSQSFRGYEKLFF
TGTGCCAGCAGCCAATCGTTTAGGGGGTATGAAAAACTGTTTTTT
>-|TRBJ2-3|TRBV19|-|11
CASREVDTQYF
TGTGCCAGCAGGGAGGTGGATACGCAGTATTTT
>-|TRBJ1-1|TRBV19|-|11
CASSLGTAAFF
TGTGCCAGTAGTCTAGGAACAGCGGCCTTCTTT